This is a list of T cell receptor beta chains from one sample in a study of cytomegalovirus exposure and HLA in healthy donors. Repertoires were generated with immunoSEQ multiplex PCR, while TCRdb's copy carries only in-frame clones and drops some. This sample has roughly 110,000 clones; under 80% occur once, and the top ten carry 12% to 15%. The sample consisted of PBMCs. Every receptor here comes from a woman aged 40 to 55 in good health and CMV-seropositive. The CDR3 runs from the conserved cysteine through the conserved F or W. D genes are given only for firm matches. Where a row states a size, it is once, few, many or the class of an expanded clone; other rows omit it.

clone_size	v_call	j_call	d_call	cdr3_aa	cdr3_nt
NA	TRBV5-1	TRBJ2-1	NA	CASSSASGGNEQFF	TGCGCCAGCAGCTCTGCCTCCGGGGGCAATGAGCAGTTCTTC
NA	TRBV6-1	TRBJ1-1	NA	CASSEAGRGYTEAFF	TGTGCCAGCAGTGAAGCGGGCAGGGGTTACACTGAAGCTTTCTTT
NA	TRBV10-2	TRBJ1-1	NA	CASSEQGGTEAFF	TGCGCCAGCAGCGAGCAGGGAGGGACTGAAGCTTTCTTT
once	TRBV5-1	TRBJ2-5	TRBD1	CASSWEGTGQETQYF	TGCGCCAGCAGCTGGGAAGGGACAGGGCAAGAGACCCAGTACTTC
NA	TRBV5-1	TRBJ2-2	NA	CASGLANTGELFF	TGCGCCAGCGGGTTGGCAAACACCGGGGAGCTGTTTTTT
few	TRBV27	TRBJ1-6	NA	CASTPAGPRLGSYNSPLHF	TGTGCCAGCACCCCGGCAGGGCCGCGATTGGGCTCCTATAATTCACCCCTCCACTTT
NA	TRBV7-2	TRBJ1-1	NA	CASSLVPGLNTEAFF	TGTGCCAGCAGCTTAGTTCCAGGATTAAACACTGAAGCTTTCTTT
NA	TRBV5-1	TRBJ2-1	TRBD2	CASKTGLADEQFF	TGCGCCAGCAAAACGGGACTAGCAGATGAGCAGTTCTTC
NA	TRBV18	TRBJ2-1	TRBD2	CASSGTSGGLNEQFF	TGTGCCAGCTCAGGGACTAGCGGGGGTTTAAATGAGCAGTTCTTC
NA	TRBV29-1	TRBJ2-1	NA	CSVDFGGNEQFF	TGCAGCGTTGATTTCGGGGGCAATGAGCAGTTCTTC
NA	TRBV28	TRBJ2-7	NA	CASSSPGAYEQYF	TGTGCCAGCAGTTCCCCGGGGGCCTACGAGCAGTACTTC
NA	TRBV27	TRBJ2-2	NA	CASSLFSASNTGELFF	TGTGCCAGCAGTTTATTTAGCGCTTCGAACACCGGGGAGCTGTTTTTT
NA	TRBV6-1	TRBJ1-1	NA	CASSAAGNTEAFF	TGTGCCAGCAGTGCGGCGGGAAACACTGAAGCTTTCTTT
NA	TRBV5-1	TRBJ2-1	TRBD2	CASSLVASGGVNEQFF	TGCGCCAGCAGCTTGGTGGCTAGCGGGGGGGTCAATGAGCAGTTCTTC
few	TRBV4-3	TRBJ1-1	TRBD1	CASSPQRRNRGNTEAFF	TGCGCCAGCAGCCCTCAAAGGAGGAACAGGGGAAACACTGAAGCTTTCTTT
NA	TRBV25-1	TRBJ1-1	TRBD1	CASSEFIGGEAFF	TGTGCCAGCAGTGAATTCATAGGGGGCGAAGCTTTCTTT
once	TRBV6-5	TRBJ1-1	TRBD1	CASRSHRGNTEAFF	TGTGCCAGCAGATCGCACAGGGGAAACACTGAAGCTTTCTTT
NA	TRBV6-1	TRBJ1-4	NA	CASSEAQGRLANEKLFF	TGTGCCAGCAGTGAAGCCCAGGGGCGCTTGGCTAATGAAAAACTGTTTTTT
NA	TRBV5-4	TRBJ1-3	NA	CASSLSELGNTIYF	TGTGCCAGCAGCTTGTCGGAGCTAGGAAACACCATATATTTT
few	TRBV30	TRBJ1-1	TRBD1	CAWSGTGDTEAFF	TGTGCCTGGAGCGGTACAGGGGACACTGAAGCTTTCTTT
NA	TRBV15	TRBJ1-1	NA	CATSEKGATEAFF	TGTGCCACCAGCGAGAAAGGGGCCACTGAAGCTTTCTTT
few	TRBV6-5	TRBJ1-4	TRBD1	CASSEQGASEKLFF	TGTGCCAGCAGTGAACAGGGGGCAAGTGAAAAACTGTTTTTT
few	TRBV4-3	TRBJ1-1	NA	CASSQDWGRDTEAFF	TGCGCCAGCAGCCAAGATTGGGGCAGGGACACTGAAGCTTTCTTT
NA	TRBV5-1	TRBJ1-2	NA	CASSLDAGGSGYTF	TGCGCCAGCAGCTTGGACGCGGGAGGGAGTGGCTACACCTTC
NA	TRBV5-4	TRBJ2-1	TRBD2	CASSLGAGGPSNEQFF	TGTGCCAGCAGCTTGGGGGCGGGGGGGCCGAGTAATGAGCAGTTCTTC
NA	TRBV10-3	TRBJ1-5	NA	CAISETEGQPQHF	TGTGCCATCAGTGAGACGGAGGGGCAGCCCCAGCATTTT
few	TRBV7-2	TRBJ1-6	NA	CASSLEWSSYNSPLHF	TGTGCCAGCAGCTTAGAATGGAGCTCCTATAATTCACCCCTCCACTTT
once	TRBV2	TRBJ1-5	TRBD1	CASSEGTGAAGNQPQHF	TGTGCCAGCAGTGAAGGGACAGGGGCGGCGGGCAATCAGCCCCAGCATTTT
NA	TRBV2	TRBJ2-1	NA	CASNDFGRSANEQFF	TGTGCCAGCAACGACTTTGGCAGATCGGCCAATGAGCAGTTCTTC